This entry concerns a single TCR beta chain. Its matching antigen is unknown. PCR employed 60 Vbeta and 13 Jbeta primers. Methods used by the authors: Unique TCR beta chains totaled around 86 million in a later count, with 8.5 million to 12 million of them shared. Profiled with immunoSEQ multiplex PCR; TCRdb holds only in-frame clones, not every one. The V and J calls and clone size come from that table; D and trimming were worked out from the DNA. The sample holds about 170,000 clones, approximately 80% seen once. The source of the sample is a study of cytomegalovirus exposure and HLA in healthy donors. Notes on the study in general: Later analysis demonstrated an association between a missense DCLRE1C variant and TCR beta V- and J-gene trimming. The productive fraction for most TCR beta V segments was about 87% or about 30% in an earlier analysis.

The TCR sequence derives from a woman aged 45-59 years in good health and CMV-seropositive. Material: PBMCs.

CDR3 sequence: CASSSLVGMASEQYF. CDR3 coding DNA: TGTGCCAGTAGTTCCTTGGTCGGAATGGCAAGCGAGCAGTACTTC. The chain has TRBV19 and TRBJ2-5; D call uncertain. The tail of the sequence fits TRBJ2-7 better, so the J call may be wrong. Germline values: CDR1 LNHDA, CDR2 SQIVND (reference sequence). The CDR3 has 15 residues.